A selection of T cell receptor beta chains follows, all from one sample in a study of read filtering for tumor transcriptome and immune sequencing. MiXCR, applied by TCRdb to the reads, yields one record per CDR3 protein. The profile shows fewer than 150,000 distinct CDR3 sequences, roughly 13% of them singletons. Sample: a population of CD138-negative cells sorted from bone marrow. These receptors came from a donor at least 40 years old with multiple myeloma. Both conserved end residues are trimmed from each CDR3. Each record gives: J gene, V gene, D gene, CDR3 protein. The D gene is left open where the match is weak.

j_gene: TRBJ2-7
v_gene: TRBV5-6
d_gene: TRBD1
CDR3aa: ASSPTGRYEQY

j_gene: TRBJ2-5
v_gene: TRBV4-1
d_gene: .
CDR3aa: ASSQDLRGKTSTRTQY

j_gene: TRBJ1-5
v_gene: TRBV28
d_gene: .
CDR3aa: ASSSAGGAGNQPQH

j_gene: TRBJ2-1
v_gene: TRBV14
d_gene: TRBD2
CDR3aa: ASSQNGGAYNEQF

j_gene: TRBJ1-2
v_gene: TRBV5-1
d_gene: .
CDR3aa: ASSLTPLTSTGSDGYT

j_gene: TRBJ1-2
v_gene: TRBV7-8
d_gene: .
CDR3aa: ASSLLARAPRGYT

j_gene: TRBJ1-1
v_gene: TRBV28
d_gene: .
CDR3aa: ASRDSFVSTEAF

j_gene: TRBJ2-6
v_gene: TRBV29-1
d_gene: .
CDR3aa: SAEHGANVLT

j_gene: TRBJ2-5
v_gene: TRBV11-2
d_gene: TRBD1
CDR3aa: ASSNRDSPQY

j_gene: TRBJ2-1
v_gene: TRBV6-1
d_gene: TRBD1
CDR3aa: ASIPDRVYNEQF

j_gene: TRBJ2-7
v_gene: TRBV29-1
d_gene: TRBD2
CDR3aa: STGESGRAEEQY

j_gene: TRBJ2-1
v_gene: TRBV6-1
d_gene: TRBD2
CDR3aa: ASGLAGRYNEQF

j_gene: TRBJ1-3
v_gene: TRBV7-9
d_gene: .
CDR3aa: ASSRWTDSGNTIY

j_gene: TRBJ1-1
v_gene: TRBV29-1
d_gene: .
CDR3aa: SVHNGRSGTEAF

j_gene: TRBJ1-1
v_gene: TRBV6-1
d_gene: TRBD1
CDR3aa: ASSPTDRATEAF

j_gene: TRBJ1-1
v_gene: TRBV5-1
d_gene: .
CDR3aa: ASSLSSHTNTEAL